This T cell receptor beta chain was profiled in a study of beta chain features in type 1 diabetes. Findings of the study overall: Moderate yet significant TCRB CDR3 shortening was seen in Type 1 diabetes patients in all four CD4+ subsets.

A remark on this clone: Its target is unknown.

The isolated RNA, all of it, was reverse transcribed, so expressed TCRB transcripts were what got sequenced. Method: immunoSEQ multiplex PCR; TCRdb's copy keeps in-frame clones and lacks some. The sample includes over 120,000 clones, less than 11% seen only once; the top ten take under 1.5%. Germline-derived CDR1 and CDR2 are MNHNS and SASEGT. The CDR3 has 16 residues. V lost 3 bases to trimming and J lost 6 bases; unmatched junction nucleotides: 13. This sequence was found in a man younger than 30 in good health. Sequencing was done on a sample of naive CD4+ T cells from blood. The chain recombines TRBV6-1 with TRBJ2-7; 8 positions match TRBD1. Here the CDR3 reads CASSEIGQGIGGEQYF. The CDR3 coding sequence is TGTGCCAGCAGTGAGATCGGACAGGGTATAGGAGGCGAGCAGTACTTC.